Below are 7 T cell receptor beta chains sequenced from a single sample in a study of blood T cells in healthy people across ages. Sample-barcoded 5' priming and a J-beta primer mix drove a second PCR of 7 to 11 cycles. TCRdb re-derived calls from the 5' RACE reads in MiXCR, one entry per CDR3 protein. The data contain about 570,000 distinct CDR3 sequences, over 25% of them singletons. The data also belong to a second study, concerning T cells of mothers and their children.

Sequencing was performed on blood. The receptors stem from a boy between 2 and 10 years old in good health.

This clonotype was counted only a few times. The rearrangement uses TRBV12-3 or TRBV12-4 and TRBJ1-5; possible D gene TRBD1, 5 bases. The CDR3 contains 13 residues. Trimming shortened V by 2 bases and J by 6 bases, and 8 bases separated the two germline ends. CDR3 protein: CASSLKGTQPQHF. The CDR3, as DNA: TGTGCCAGCAGTTTAAAGGGGACTCAGCCCCAGCATTTT.

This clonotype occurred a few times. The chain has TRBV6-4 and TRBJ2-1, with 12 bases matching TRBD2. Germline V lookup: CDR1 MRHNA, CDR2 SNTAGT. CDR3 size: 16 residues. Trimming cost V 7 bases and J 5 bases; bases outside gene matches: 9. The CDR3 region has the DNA TGTGCCAGCAATTGGACTAGCGGGATCAAAGACAATGAGCAGTTCTTC. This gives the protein CASNWTSGIKDNEQFF.

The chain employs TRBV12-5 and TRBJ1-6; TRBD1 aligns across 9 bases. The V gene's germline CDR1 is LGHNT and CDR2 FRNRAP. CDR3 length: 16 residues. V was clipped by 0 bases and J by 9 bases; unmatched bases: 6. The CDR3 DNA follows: TGTGCTAGTGGTTTGGTATTCGGACAGGGGCCTTCACCCCTCCACTTT. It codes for CASGLVFGQGPSPLHF.

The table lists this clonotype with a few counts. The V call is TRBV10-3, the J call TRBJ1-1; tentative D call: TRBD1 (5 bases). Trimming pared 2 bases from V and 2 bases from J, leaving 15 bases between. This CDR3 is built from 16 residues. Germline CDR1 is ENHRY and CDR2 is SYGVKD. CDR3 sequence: CAISESGGGFNTEAFF. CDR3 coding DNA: TGTGCCATCAGTGAGAGTGGTGGGGGTTTCAACACTGAAGCTTTCTTT.

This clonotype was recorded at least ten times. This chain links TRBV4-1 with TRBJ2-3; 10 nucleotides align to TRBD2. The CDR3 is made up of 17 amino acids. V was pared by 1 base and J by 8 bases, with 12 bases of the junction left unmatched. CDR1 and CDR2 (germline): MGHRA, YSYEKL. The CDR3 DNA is TGCGCCAGCAGCCAAGCCCTAGCGGGGGACAAAGTGGGTACGCAGTATTTT. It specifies CASSQALAGDKVGTQYF.

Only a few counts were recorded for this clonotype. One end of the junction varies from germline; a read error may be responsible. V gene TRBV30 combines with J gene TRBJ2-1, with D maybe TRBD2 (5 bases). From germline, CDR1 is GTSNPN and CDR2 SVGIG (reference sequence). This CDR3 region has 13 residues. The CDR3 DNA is TGTGCCGGGAGAGTTGGTAATCTTGATGAGCAGTTCTTC. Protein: CAGRVGNLDEQFF.

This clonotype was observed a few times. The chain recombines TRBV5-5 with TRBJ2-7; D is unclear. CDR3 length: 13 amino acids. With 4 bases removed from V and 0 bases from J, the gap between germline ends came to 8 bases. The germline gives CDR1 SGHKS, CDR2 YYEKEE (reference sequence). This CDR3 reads CASSVPSSYEQYF. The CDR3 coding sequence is TGTGCCAGCAGCGTGCCAAGCTCCTACGAGCAGTACTTC.